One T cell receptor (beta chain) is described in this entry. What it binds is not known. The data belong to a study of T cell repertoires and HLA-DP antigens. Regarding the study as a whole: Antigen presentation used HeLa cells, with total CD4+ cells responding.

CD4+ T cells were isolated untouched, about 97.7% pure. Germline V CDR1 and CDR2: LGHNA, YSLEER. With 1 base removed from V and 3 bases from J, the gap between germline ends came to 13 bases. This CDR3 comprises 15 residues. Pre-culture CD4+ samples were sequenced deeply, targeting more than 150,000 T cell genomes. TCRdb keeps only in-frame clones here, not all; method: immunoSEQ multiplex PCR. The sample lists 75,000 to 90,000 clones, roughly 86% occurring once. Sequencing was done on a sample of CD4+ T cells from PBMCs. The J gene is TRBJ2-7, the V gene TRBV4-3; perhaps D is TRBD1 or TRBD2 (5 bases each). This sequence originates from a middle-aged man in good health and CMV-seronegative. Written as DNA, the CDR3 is TGCGCCAGCAGCCAAGGACGAGAGGGGAGCTACGAGCAGTACTTC. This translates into CASSQGREGSYEQYF.